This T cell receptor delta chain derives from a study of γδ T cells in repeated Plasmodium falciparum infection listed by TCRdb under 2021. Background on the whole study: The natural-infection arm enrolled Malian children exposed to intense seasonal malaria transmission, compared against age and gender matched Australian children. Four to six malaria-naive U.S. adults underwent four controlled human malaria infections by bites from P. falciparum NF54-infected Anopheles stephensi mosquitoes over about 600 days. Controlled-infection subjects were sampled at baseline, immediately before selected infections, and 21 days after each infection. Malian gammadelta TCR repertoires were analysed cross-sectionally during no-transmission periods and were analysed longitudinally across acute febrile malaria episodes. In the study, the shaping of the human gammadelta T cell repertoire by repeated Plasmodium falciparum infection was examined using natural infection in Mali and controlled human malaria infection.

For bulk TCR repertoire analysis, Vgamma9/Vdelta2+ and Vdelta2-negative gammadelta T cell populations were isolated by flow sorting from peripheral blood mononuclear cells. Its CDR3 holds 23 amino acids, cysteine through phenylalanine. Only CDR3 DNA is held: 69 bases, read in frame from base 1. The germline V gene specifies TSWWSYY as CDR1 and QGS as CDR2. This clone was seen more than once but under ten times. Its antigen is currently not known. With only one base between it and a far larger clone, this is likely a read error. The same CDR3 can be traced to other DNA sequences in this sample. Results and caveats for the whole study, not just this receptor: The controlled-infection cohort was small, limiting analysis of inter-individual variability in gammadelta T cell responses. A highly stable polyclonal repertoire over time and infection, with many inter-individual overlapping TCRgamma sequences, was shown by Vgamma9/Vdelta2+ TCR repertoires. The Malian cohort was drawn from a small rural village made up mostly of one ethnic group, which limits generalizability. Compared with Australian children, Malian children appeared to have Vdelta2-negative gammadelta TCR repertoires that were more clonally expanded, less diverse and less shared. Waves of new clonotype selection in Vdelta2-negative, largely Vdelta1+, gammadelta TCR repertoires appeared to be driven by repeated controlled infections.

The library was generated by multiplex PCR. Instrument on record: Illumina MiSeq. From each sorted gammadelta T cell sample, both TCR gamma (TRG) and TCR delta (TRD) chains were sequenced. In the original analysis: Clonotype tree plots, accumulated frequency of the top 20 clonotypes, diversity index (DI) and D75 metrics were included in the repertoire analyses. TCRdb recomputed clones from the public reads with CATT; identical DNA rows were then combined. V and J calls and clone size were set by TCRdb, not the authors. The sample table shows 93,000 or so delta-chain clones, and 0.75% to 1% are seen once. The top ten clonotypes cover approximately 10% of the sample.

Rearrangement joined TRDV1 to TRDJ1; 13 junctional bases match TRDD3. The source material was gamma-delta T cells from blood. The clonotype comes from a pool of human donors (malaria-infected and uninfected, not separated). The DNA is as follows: TGTGCTCTTGGGTTCCCGGCCTTCCTAGGGCCCGTTACTGGGGGATACGCGTCCGATAAACTAATCTTT. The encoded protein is CALGFPAFLGPVTGGYASDKLIF.